The present TCR beta chain was sequenced within a study of human T cells and chemical hapten exposure. Whole-study context: Sensitization used 2% DPC on roughly 2 cm by roughly 2 cm upper inner arm skin.

Time point specified: pre-sensitization, week 0. Regarding treatment: therapeutic diphenylcyclopropenone sensitization with weekly scalp DPC. Germline V gene lookup returns CDR1 DFQATT and CDR2 SNEGSKA (reference sequence). The V end was cut by 4 bases, the J end by 8 bases, with 11 bases between. The CDR3 is 11 amino acids. This clonotype appeared a few times. TCRdb re-called the RACE reads with MiXCR, one entry per CDR3 protein. The table has roughly 380,000 distinct CDR3 sequences, 4.5% to 5.5% seen once. The sequences come from whole blood, collected in connection with sensitization to the hapten diphenylcyclopropenone (DPC). This chain connects TRBV20-1 to TRBJ1-1, with D possibly TRBD1 on 6 matching bases. The receptor was derived from a woman aged 50 to 65 with alopecia areata. Some clones in this sample may be carry-over from other donors' samples. The DNA for the CDR3 is TGCAGTGCTAAGGGGAGGGGGGAAGCTTTCTTT. Translating it yields CSAKGRGEAFF.